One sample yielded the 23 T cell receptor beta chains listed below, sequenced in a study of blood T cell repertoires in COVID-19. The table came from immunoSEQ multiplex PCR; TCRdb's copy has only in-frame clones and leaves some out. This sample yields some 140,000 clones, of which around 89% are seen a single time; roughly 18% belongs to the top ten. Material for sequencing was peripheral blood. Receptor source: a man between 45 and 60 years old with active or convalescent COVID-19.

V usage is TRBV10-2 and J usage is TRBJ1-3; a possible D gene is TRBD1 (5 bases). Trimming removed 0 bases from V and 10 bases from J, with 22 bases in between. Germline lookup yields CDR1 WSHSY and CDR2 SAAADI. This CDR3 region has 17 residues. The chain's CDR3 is CASSESMILAGGVTIYF. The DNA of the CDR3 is TGCGCCAGCAGTGAGTCGATGATCCTGGCAGGAGGGGTGACCATATATTTT.

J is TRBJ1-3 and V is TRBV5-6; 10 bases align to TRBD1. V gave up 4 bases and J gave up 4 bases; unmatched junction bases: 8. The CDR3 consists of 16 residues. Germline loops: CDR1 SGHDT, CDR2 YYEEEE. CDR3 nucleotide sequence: TGTGCCAGCAGCAGCGACAGGGGGCCGGCCGGAAACACCATATATTTT. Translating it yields CASSSDRGPAGNTIYF.

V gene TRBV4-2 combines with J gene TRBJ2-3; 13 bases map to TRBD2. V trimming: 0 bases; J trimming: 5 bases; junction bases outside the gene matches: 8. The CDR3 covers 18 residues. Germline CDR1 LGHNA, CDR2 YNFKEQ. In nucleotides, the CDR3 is TGTGCCAGCAGCCAAGAGAATTCAGGACTAGCGGGAGAAGATACGCAGTATTTT. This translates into CASSQENSGLAGEDTQYF.

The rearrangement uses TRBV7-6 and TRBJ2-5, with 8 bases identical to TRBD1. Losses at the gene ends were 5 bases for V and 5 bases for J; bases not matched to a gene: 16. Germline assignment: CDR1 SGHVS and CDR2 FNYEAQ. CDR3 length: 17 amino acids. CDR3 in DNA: TGTGCCAGCAGCCCTACCATCGACAGGGGTTTCTCGGAGACCCAGTACTTC. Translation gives CASSPTIDRGFSETQYF.

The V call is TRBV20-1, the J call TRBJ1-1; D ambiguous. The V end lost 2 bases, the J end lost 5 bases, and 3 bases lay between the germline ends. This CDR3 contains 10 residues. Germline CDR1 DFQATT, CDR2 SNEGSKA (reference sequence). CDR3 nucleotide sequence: TGCAGTGCTAGAACAACTGAAGCTTTCTTT. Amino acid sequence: CSARTTEAFF.

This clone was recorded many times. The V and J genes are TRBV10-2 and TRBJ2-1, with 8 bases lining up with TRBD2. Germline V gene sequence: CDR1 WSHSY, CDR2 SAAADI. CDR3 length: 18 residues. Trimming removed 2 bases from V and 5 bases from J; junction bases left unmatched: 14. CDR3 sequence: CASSEPGISGEGDNEQFF. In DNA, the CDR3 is TGCGCCAGCAGTGAGCCGGGGATTAGCGGGGAGGGGGACAATGAGCAGTTCTTC.

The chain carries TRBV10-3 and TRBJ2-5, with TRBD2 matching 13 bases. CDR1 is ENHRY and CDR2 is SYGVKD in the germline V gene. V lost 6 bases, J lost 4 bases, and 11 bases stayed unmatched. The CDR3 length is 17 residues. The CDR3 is CAIRNPGLAGSGETQYF. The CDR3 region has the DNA TGTGCCATCAGGAACCCGGGACTAGCGGGATCGGGAGAGACCCAGTACTTC.

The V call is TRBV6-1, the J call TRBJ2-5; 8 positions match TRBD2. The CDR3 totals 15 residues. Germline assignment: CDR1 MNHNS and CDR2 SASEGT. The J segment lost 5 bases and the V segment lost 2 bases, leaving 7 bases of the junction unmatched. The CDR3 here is CASSEPGREVETQYF. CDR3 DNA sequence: TGTGCCAGCAGTGAACCGGGGCGGGAGGTGGAGACCCAGTACTTC.

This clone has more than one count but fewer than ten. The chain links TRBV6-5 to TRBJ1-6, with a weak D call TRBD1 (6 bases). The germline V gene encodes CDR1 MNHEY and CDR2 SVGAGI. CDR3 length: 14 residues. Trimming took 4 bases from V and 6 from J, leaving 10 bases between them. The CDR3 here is CASSSGQINSPLHF. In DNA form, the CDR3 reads TGTGCCAGCAGTTCCGGACAGATTAATTCACCCCTCCACTTT.

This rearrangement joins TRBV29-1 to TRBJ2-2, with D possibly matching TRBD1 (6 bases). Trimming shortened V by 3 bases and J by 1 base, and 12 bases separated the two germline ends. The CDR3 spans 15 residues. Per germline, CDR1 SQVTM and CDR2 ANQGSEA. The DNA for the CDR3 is TGCAGCGTTGAGGAGCGACAGGTGAACACCGGGGAGCTGTTTTTT. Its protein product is CSVEERQVNTGELFF.

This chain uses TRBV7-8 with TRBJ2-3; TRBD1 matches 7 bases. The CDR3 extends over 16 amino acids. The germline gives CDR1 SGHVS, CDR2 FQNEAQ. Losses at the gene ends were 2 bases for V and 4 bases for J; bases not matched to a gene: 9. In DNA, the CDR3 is TGTGCCAGCAGCTTACCGGGACAGACAATTTCAGATACGCAGTATTTT. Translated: CASSLPGQTISDTQYF.

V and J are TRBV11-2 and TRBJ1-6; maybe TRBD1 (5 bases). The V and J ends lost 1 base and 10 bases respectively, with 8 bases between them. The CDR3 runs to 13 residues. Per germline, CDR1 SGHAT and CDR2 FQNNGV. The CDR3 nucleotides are TGTGCCAGCAGCTTAGTGGACAAATCACCCCTCCACTTT. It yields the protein CASSLVDKSPLHF.

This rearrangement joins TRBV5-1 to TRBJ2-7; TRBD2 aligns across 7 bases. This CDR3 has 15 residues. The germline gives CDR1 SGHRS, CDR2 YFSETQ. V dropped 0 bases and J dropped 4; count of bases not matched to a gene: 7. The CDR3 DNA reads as TGCGCCAGCAGCTTGGGGCTAGCGGAAACTTACGAGCAGTACTTC. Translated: CASSLGLAETYEQYF.

The CDR3: CASSAEGQGAYGYTF. The CDR3, as DNA: TGTGCCAGCAGCGCAGAAGGACAGGGAGCCTATGGCTACACCTTC. The rearrangement joins TRBV6-5 to TRBJ1-2, with 8 bases lining up with TRBD1. This CDR3 comprises 15 residues. From germline, CDR1 is MNHEY and CDR2 SVGAGI. V was pared by 6 bases and J by 4 bases, with 10 bases of the junction left unmatched.

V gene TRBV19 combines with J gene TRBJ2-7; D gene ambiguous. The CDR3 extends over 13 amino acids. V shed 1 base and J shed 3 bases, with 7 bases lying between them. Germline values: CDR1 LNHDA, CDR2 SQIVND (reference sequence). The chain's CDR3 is CASSIGSGYEQYF. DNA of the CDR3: TGTGCCAGTAGTATAGGGTCGGGCTACGAGCAGTACTTC.

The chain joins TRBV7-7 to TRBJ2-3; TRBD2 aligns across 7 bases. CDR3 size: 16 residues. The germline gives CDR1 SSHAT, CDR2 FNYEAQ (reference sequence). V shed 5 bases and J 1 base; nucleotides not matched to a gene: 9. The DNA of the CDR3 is TGTGCCAGCAGCCGAGGGAGAAGCGGGGGCACAGATACGCAGTATTTT. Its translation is CASSRGRSGGTDTQYF. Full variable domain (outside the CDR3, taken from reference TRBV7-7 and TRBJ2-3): GAGVSQSPRYKVTKRGQDVTLRCDPISSHATLYWYQQALGQGPEFLTYFNYEAQPDKSGLPSDRFSAERPEGSISTLTIQRTEQRDSAMYRCASSRGRSGGTDTQYFGPGTRLTVL.

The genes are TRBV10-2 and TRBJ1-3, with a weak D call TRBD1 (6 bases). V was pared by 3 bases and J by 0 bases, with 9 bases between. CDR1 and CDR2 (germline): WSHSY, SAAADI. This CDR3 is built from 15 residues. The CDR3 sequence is CASSDDRSSGNTIYF. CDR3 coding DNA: TGCGCCAGCAGTGATGACAGGAGCTCTGGAAACACCATATATTTT.

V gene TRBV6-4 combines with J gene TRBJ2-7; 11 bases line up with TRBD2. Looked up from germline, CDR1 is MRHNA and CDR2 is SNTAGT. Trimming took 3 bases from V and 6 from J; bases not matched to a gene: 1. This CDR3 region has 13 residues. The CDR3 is CASSETSGSEQYF. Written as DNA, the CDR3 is TGTGCCAGCAGTGAAACTAGCGGGAGCGAGCAGTACTTC.

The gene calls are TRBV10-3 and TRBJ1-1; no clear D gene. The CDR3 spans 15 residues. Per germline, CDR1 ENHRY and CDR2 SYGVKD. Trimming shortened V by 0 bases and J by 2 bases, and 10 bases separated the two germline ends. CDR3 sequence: CAISESGSGNTEAFF. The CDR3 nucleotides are TGTGCCATCAGTGAGTCAGGGTCGGGAAACACTGAAGCTTTCTTT.

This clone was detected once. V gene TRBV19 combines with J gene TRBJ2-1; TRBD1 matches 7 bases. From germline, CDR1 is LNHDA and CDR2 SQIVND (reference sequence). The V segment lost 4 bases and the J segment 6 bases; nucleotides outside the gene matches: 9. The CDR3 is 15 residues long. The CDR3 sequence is CASSTGTDLGNEQFF. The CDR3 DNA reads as TGTGCCAGTAGTACCGGGACAGACCTGGGCAATGAGCAGTTCTTC.

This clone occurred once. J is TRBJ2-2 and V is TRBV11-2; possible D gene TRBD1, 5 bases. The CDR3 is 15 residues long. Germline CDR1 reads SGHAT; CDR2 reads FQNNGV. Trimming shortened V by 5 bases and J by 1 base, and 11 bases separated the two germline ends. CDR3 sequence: CASSHGGQNTGELFF. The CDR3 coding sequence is TGTGCCAGCAGCCATGGCGGACAGAACACCGGGGAGCTGTTTTTT.

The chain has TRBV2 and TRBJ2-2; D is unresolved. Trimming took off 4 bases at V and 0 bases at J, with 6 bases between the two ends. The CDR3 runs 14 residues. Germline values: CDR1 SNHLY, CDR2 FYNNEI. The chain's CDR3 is CASSVLSNTGELFF. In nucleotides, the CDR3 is TGTGCCAGCAGTGTACTATCGAACACCGGGGAGCTGTTTTTT.

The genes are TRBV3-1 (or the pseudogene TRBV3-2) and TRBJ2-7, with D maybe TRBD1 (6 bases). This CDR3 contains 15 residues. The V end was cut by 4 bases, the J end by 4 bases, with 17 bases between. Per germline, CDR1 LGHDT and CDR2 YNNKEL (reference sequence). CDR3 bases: TGTGCCAGCAGCCCCTGGGTCAGGGGTAGTTACGAGCAGTACTTC. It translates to CASSPWVRGSYEQYF.